The rows below give T cell receptor beta chains drawn from one sample of a study of blood T cell repertoires in COVID-19. Measured with immunoSEQ multiplex PCR; TCRdb has only the in-frame clones, and not every one. This repertoire shows a few hundred thousand clones, 80% to 90% found once; its top ten account for about 1.4%. Sample: peripheral blood. These TCRs come from a middle-aged woman who had recovered from COVID-19. Both conserved end residues are trimmed from each CDR3. Not all rows give a size; the values are once, few, many and, for expanded clones, a class.

size: NA; V: TRBV4-3; CDR3: ASSQGSDRVGTEAF
size: NA; V: TRBV24-1; CDR3: ATSEGTGGLDEQY
size: NA; V: TRBV6-1; CDR3: ASSEDRGQGGNYGYT
size: NA; V: TRBV28; CDR3: ASSTGQGEKLF
size: NA; V: TRBV19; CDR3: ASRDRGSDEQF
size: NA; V: TRBV4-3; CDR3: ASSQVRGGLNTGELF
size: NA; V: TRBV10-1; CDR3: ASSDSGHQETQY
size: NA; V: TRBV2; CDR3: ASSAAGGETEAF
size: NA; V: TRBV7-3; CDR3: ASSLMGGGYGYT
size: NA; V: TRBV19; CDR3: ASSIRAGSYEQY
size: NA; V: TRBV5-4; CDR3: ASSTDRGATETQY
size: once; V: TRBV11-2; CDR3: ASSLGQGRTEAF
size: NA; V: TRBV12-5; CDR3: ASGLSPEGGEAF
size: NA; V: TRBV28; CDR3: ASTMIGTGGHGYT
size: NA; V: TRBV7-2; CDR3: ASSRLDRQETQY
size: NA; V: TRBV7-6; CDR3: ASSLDLVQGDTGELF
size: NA; V: TRBV5-4; CDR3: ASSPDRNNSPLH
size: NA; V: TRBV4-3; CDR3: ASSQDVILTDTNYGYT